This T cell receptor (beta chain) was found in a study of blood T cell repertoires in COVID-19. Study-wide background: Spain, Italy and the United States supplied samples that represented acute and convalescent COVID-19. The cDNA or gDNA used as material had been derived from T cells, B-cell-depleted T cells, or PBMCs.

This clone was seen only once. Only in-frame clones appear in the TCRdb table, and some are missing; sequencing was by immunoSEQ multiplex PCR. The top ten hold roughly 41% of the sample, which has some 74,000 clones, roughly 83% seen once. The sample was peripheral blood. The clonotype originates from a man older than 75 with acute or convalescent COVID-19.

The CDR3 sequence: CASSPLQYAADTQYF. In DNA, the CDR3 is TGTGCCAGCAGCCCCCTTCAGTACGCTGCAGATACGCAGTATTTT. The genes are TRBV14 and TRBJ2-3, with D hard to call. The V gene lost 4 bases and the J gene lost 4 bases, with 15 bases spanning the gap. CDR3 length: 15 amino acids. CDR1 is SGHDN, CDR2 FVKESK, per germline.